This T cell receptor (beta chain) was recovered during a study of cytomegalovirus exposure and HLA in healthy donors. Primers for the PCR totalled 60 Vbeta and 13 Jbeta. Using immunoSEQ multiplex PCR, the repertoire was profiled, and TCRdb retains in-frame clones only, with some absent. The table records around 160,000 clones, over 70% of them present only once. V lost 3 bases, J lost 4 bases, and 2 bases stayed unmatched. Germline CDR1 MGHRA, CDR2 YSYEKL. The CDR3 has 13 residues. This chain connects TRBV4-1 to TRBJ2-5, with 7 bases aligning to TRBD2. This receptor was taken from a male donor in good health and CMV-seropositive. Sequenced sample: PBMCs. The chain's CDR3 is CASSQGGRETQYF. In DNA, the CDR3 is TGCGCCAGCAGCCAGGGGGGGAGAGAGACCCAGTACTTC.